Listed here are 32 T cell receptor beta chains from one sample, sequenced in a study of control samples from healthy donors and cancer patients. TCRdb's table, derived via immunoSEQ multiplex PCR, lists solely in-frame clones and lacks some. The sample has about 160,000 clones, less than 95% seen once; the top ten hold 14%. The sample consisted of PBMCs. The receptors stem from a man in his sixties with colorectal cancer.

The chain recombines TRBV5-1 with TRBJ2-6; D not certain. The V end lost 3 bases, the J end lost 0 bases, and 7 bases lay between the germline ends. The V gene's germline CDR1 is SGHRS and CDR2 YFSETQ. The CDR3 is 15 residues long. CDR3 region: CASSSFNSGANVLTF. CDR3 sequence (DNA): TGCGCCAGCAGCTCCTTTAACTCTGGGGCCAACGTCCTGACTTTC.

The chain combines TRBV7-7 with TRBJ2-5; 7 nucleotides agree with TRBD2. The V gene's germline CDR1 is SSHAT and CDR2 FNYEAQ (reference sequence). V was pared by 5 bases and J by 1 base, with 1 base of the junction left unmatched. The CDR3 is 13 amino acids. For the CDR3, the DNA is TGTGCCAGCAGCCGGACTAGCCAAGAGACCCAGTACTTC. As protein: CASSRTSQETQYF.

This chain uses TRBV4-1 with TRBJ2-5; 11 positions match TRBD1. CDR3 size: 16 residues. V was clipped by 6 bases and J by 3 bases; unmatched bases: 9. Germline assignment: CDR1 MGHRA and CDR2 YSYEKL. The CDR3 is CASSLVPGQGEETQYF. The CDR3 region has the DNA TGCGCCAGCAGTCTTGTTCCGGGACAGGGGGAAGAGACCCAGTACTTC.

The sample holds one count of this clone. The chain links TRBV7-2 to TRBJ2-3; no firm D call. This CDR3 has 14 amino acids. Trimming cost V 5 bases and J 0 bases, with 9 bases left between them. Germline V gene data show CDR1 as SGHTA and CDR2 as FQGNSA. CDR3 sequence (DNA): TGTGCCAGCAGCCCCCTGGGTAGCACAGATACGCAGTATTTT. Its translation: CASSPLGSTDTQYF.

The chain employs TRBV7-8 and TRBJ2-1; tentatively, D is TRBD1 (5 bases). Germline V lookup: CDR1 SGHVS, CDR2 FQNEAQ. This CDR3 comprises 14 residues. Trimming cost V 2 bases and J 4 bases, with 9 bases left between them. CDR3 DNA sequence: TGTGCCAGCAGCTTAATGACAGATTACAATGAGCAGTTCTTC. Protein sequence: CASSLMTDYNEQFF.

This CDR3 is CASSSSGNLGYEQYF. Written as DNA, the CDR3 is TGTGCCAGCAGCTCCTCAGGGAACTTGGGCTACGAGCAGTACTTC. The V call is TRBV5-6, the J call TRBJ2-7, with D possibly TRBD1 on 5 matching bases. Trimming took off 3 bases at V and 3 bases at J, with 16 bases between the two ends. CDR3 length equals 15 residues. From germline, CDR1 is SGHDT and CDR2 YYEEEE. The full variable domain, with the rest looked up from reference TRBV5-6 and TRBJ2-7, is DAGVTQSPTHLIKTRGQQVTLRCSPKSGHDTVSWYQQALGQGPQFIFQYYEEEERQRGNFPDRFSGHQFPNYSSELNVNALLLGDSALYLCASSSSGNLGYEQYFGPGTRLTVT.

The CDR3 loop reads CASSQVEGTEAFF. The DNA of the CDR3 is TGTGCCAGCAGCCAAGTTGAGGGCACTGAAGCTTTCTTT. V usage is TRBV3-1 (or the pseudogene TRBV3-2) and J usage is TRBJ1-1; D uncertain. The CDR3 loop spans 13 amino acids. V lost 1 base, J lost 4 bases, and 7 bases lay in between. Germline loops: CDR1 LGHDT, CDR2 YNNKEL (reference sequence).

This chain joins TRBV6-5 and TRBJ1-1; D is unresolved. The CDR3 sequence is 14 residues long. The germline CDR1 and CDR2 sequences are MNHEY and SVGAGI. V lost 2 bases and J lost 4, with 11 bases in between. CDR3 DNA: TGTGCCAGCAGTTACGTCGGGAAGGGCACTGAAGCTTTCTTT. It yields the protein CASSYVGKGTEAFF.

The chain recombines TRBV6-5 with TRBJ1-2, with unresolved D. The CDR3 extends over 13 amino acids. V was clipped by 2 bases and J by 1 base, with 5 bases between them. In germline, CDR1 is MNHEY, CDR2 SVGAGI. CDR3 region: CASSYADNYGYTF. In DNA, the CDR3 is TGTGCCAGCAGTTACGCAGATAACTATGGCTACACCTTC.

V usage is TRBV6-2 or TRBV6-3 and J usage is TRBJ1-1; a weak D match, TRBD1 (5 bases). Germline V gene lookup returns CDR1 MNHEY and CDR2 SVGEGT. The germline V and J ends were trimmed by 0 bases and 0 bases, with 8 bases remaining between them. There are 15 residues in the CDR3. The DNA of the CDR3 is TGTGCCAGCAGTTACTCCCGGGGCCTGAACACTGAAGCTTTCTTT. Encoded protein: CASSYSRGLNTEAFF.

The J gene is TRBJ1-3, the V gene TRBV11-2; D is unclear. CDR3 length: 15 amino acids. Between the trimmed V and J ends, which lost 1 base and 0 bases, there was a span of 7 bases. Germline assignment: CDR1 SGHAT and CDR2 FQNNGV. CDR3 sequence reads: CASSLARVSGNTIYF. The CDR3 DNA follows: TGTGCCAGCAGCTTAGCTCGGGTCTCTGGAAACACCATATATTTT.

The gene calls are TRBV2 and TRBJ2-3, with D hard to call. The V gene's germline CDR1 is SNHLY and CDR2 FYNNEI. V gave up 4 bases and J gave up 5 bases, with 4 bases separating them. The CDR3 runs to 11 residues. CDR3 residues: CASSGRDTQYF. The CDR3 nucleotides read TGTGCCAGCAGTGGGAGAGATACGCAGTATTTT.

The V call is TRBV21-1, the J call TRBJ2-1; the table's D call, TRBD2, was not checked against the DNA. TRBV21-1 is tagged as a pseudogene. This CDR3 spans 19 amino acids. DNA for the CDR3: TGTGCCAGCAGCAATGTGGGACTAGTCGATAGGGGCATTGACAATGAGCAGTTCTTC. This encodes CASSNVGLVDRGIDNEQFF.

The chain uses TRBV30 and TRBJ2-3; the D call may be TRBD1 or TRBD2 (5 bases each). This CDR3 has 15 amino acids. Germline V CDR1 and CDR2: GTSNPN, SVGIG (reference sequence). V shed 0 bases and J shed 3 bases, with 13 bases lying between them. Here the CDR3 DNA reads TGTGCCTGGAGTGTTGGGACCTTACTGACAGATACGCAGTATTTT. Encoded protein: CAWSVGTLLTDTQYF.

This chain links TRBV30 with TRBJ1-4, with 7 bases aligning to TRBD1. The J segment lost 5 bases and the V segment lost 3 bases, leaving 6 bases of the junction unmatched. This CDR3 comprises 14 residues. Germline V lookup: CDR1 GTSNPN, CDR2 SVGIG (reference sequence). The CDR3 bases are TGTGCCTGGAGCCTTCCCAGGGGGAATGAAAAACTGTTTTTT. Translating gives CAWSLPRGNEKLFF.

This clone was seen a single time. The J gene is TRBJ1-1, the V gene TRBV9; possibly TRBD1 for D (6 bases). Deletions cut 1 base from V and 2 bases from J, with 15 bases between. CDR3 length equals 16 residues. Germline-derived CDR1 and CDR2 are SGDLS and YYNGEE. CDR3 bases: TGTGCCAGCAGCGTAAACCAGGGGAGTGAAAACACTGAAGCTTTCTTT. Translation gives CASSVNQGSENTEAFF.

Note on this clone: In the same sample, other DNA sequences code for this CDR3. The chain recombines TRBV6-5 with TRBJ1-2, with 9 bases lining up with TRBD1. CDR3 size: 15 residues. The V and J ends lost 6 bases and 0 bases, in that order; junction bases with no gene match: 5. CDR1 is MNHEY, CDR2 SVGAGI, per germline. CDR3 amino acids: CASSRDRGANYGYTF. CDR3 nucleotides: TGTGCCAGCAGCCGTGACAGGGGGGCTAACTATGGCTACACCTTC.

The chain links TRBV10-3 to TRBJ1-2; no definite D call. The CDR3 consists of 14 residues. V was shortened by 6 bases and J by 0 bases, with 11 bases between the two germline ends. The V gene's germline CDR1 is ENHRY and CDR2 SYGVKD. The CDR3 coding sequence is TGTGCCATCAGGCGACAAGACACTAACTATGGCTACACCTTC. Translated: CAIRRQDTNYGYTF.

This sequence joins TRBV5-1 and TRBJ1-2, with unresolved D. The germline V gene has CDR1 SGHRS and CDR2 YFSETQ. The CDR3 has 14 residues. V gave up 0 bases and J gave up 6 bases, with 12 bases separating them. The CDR3 here is CASSLGQARDGYTF. In DNA form, the CDR3 reads TGCGCCAGCAGCTTGGGGCAGGCTCGGGATGGCTACACCTTC.

The J gene is TRBJ1-2, the V gene TRBV5-1, with TRBD1 matching over 8 bases. With V trimmed by 0 bases and J by 4 bases, 5 bases remained unmatched. CDR3 size: 15 residues. From germline, CDR1 is SGHRS and CDR2 YFSETQ. CDR3 loop: CASSLGQGAGYGYTF. CDR3 in DNA: TGCGCCAGCAGCTTGGGGCAGGGGGCTGGCTATGGCTACACCTTC.

The gene calls are TRBV5-6 and TRBJ2-7, with D tentatively TRBD2 (6 bases). Per the germline V gene, CDR1 is SGHDT and CDR2 is YYEEEE. The CDR3 has 14 residues. The V end was cut by 0 bases, the J end by 0 bases, with 7 bases between. The chain's CDR3 is CASSLVEGSYEQYF. The CDR3, as DNA: TGTGCCAGCAGCTTGGTGGAGGGCTCCTACGAGCAGTACTTC.

The chain uses TRBV29-1 and TRBJ2-7; 9 nucleotides align to TRBD1. The trim removed 5 bases at V and 7 bases at J, leaving 6 bases unmatched. The CDR3 is 12 residues long. CDR1 is SQVTM, CDR2 ANQGSEA, per germline. In DNA form, the CDR3 reads TGCAGCGTTCGACAGGGGGACTGGGAGCAGTACTTC. Encoded protein: CSVRQGDWEQYF.

The chain joins TRBV5-1 to TRBJ2-7; D not resolved. This CDR3 contains 14 residues. V was pared by 0 bases and J by 0 bases, with 7 bases between. Germline-derived CDR1 and CDR2 are SGHRS and YFSETQ. The CDR3 sequence is CASSLDLNSYEQYF. CDR3 sequence (DNA): TGCGCCAGCAGCTTGGATCTGAACTCCTACGAGCAGTACTTC. The full variable domain, completed using reference TRBV5-1 and TRBJ2-7, is KAGVTQTPRYLIKTRGQQVTLSCSPISGHRSVSWYQQTPGQGLQFLFEYFSETQRNKGNFPGRFSGRQFSNSRSEMNVSTLELGDSALYLCASSLDLNSYEQYFGPGTRLTVT.

The chain carries TRBV6-1 and TRBJ2-3; 7 bases match TRBD2. Trimming removed 2 bases from V and 2 bases from J; junction bases left unmatched: 7. Germline V gives CDR1 MNHNS, CDR2 SASEGT. The CDR3 runs 16 residues. The CDR3, as DNA: TGTGCCAGCAGTGAACTATTGGGGGGGGTCACAGATACGCAGTATTTT. Translation gives CASSELLGGVTDTQYF.

J is TRBJ2-1 and V is TRBV5-6; D perhaps matches TRBD2 (6 bases). The CDR3 runs 13 residues. The ends were cut back, 9 bases at V and 3 bases at J, with 13 bases in the middle. Germline V lookup: CDR1 SGHDT, CDR2 YYEEEE. CDR3 nucleotides: TGTGCCACCACGGGGGTCAGCTACAATGAGCAGTTCTTC. Translating it yields CATTGVSYNEQFF. The whole variable domain, remainder taken from reference TRBV5-6 and TRBJ2-1, is DAGVTQSPTHLIKTRGQQVTLRCSPKSGHDTVSWYQQALGQGPQFIFQYYEEEERQRGNFPDRFSGHQFPNYSSELNVNALLLGDSALYLCATTGVSYNEQFFGPGTRLTVL.

This chain joins TRBV5-6 and TRBJ2-7; 12 positions agree with TRBD2. CDR1 SGHDT and CDR2 YYEEEE come from the germline V gene. This CDR3 region has 15 residues. V lost 2 bases and J lost 3; bases outside the gene matches: 3. The DNA for the CDR3 is TGTGCCAGCAGCTTTCCGGGACTAGCGGGCTACGAGCAGTACTTC. Residues: CASSFPGLAGYEQYF.

The rearrangement links TRBV2 to TRBJ2-5, with TRBD2 identical over 7 bases. V lost 6 bases and J lost 3; bases outside the gene matches: 10. The CDR3 is 15 amino acids. Germline V gene data show CDR1 as SNHLY and CDR2 as FYNNEI. The CDR3: CASRLGGRGKETQYF. The CDR3 DNA reads as TGTGCCAGCAGACTTGGGGGGAGGGGTAAAGAGACCCAGTACTTC. Full variable domain (rest looked up from reference TRBV2 and TRBJ2-5): EPEVTQTPSHQVTQMGQEVILRCVPISNHLYFYWYRQILGQKVEFLVSFYNNEISEKSEIFDDQFSVERPDGSNFTLKIRSTKLEDSAMYFCASRLGGRGKETQYFGPGTRLLVL.

The CDR3 here is CASSLLRENEQFF. The CDR3 nucleotides are TGTGCCAGCAGTTTATTACGCGAAAATGAGCAGTTCTTC. This chain connects TRBV27 to TRBJ2-1; D unresolved. Trimming cost V 1 base and J 7 bases, with 8 bases left between them. Germline lookup yields CDR1 MNHEY and CDR2 SMNVEV (reference sequence). The length of the CDR3 is 13 residues.

This chain links TRBV30 with TRBJ1-1, with a possible D match to TRBD1 (5 bases). V was trimmed by 3 bases and J by 4 bases, leaving 15 bases between them. This CDR3 has 14 residues. The germline CDR1 and CDR2 sequences are GTSNPN and SVGIG (reference sequence). CDR3 region: CAWRKTGQVTEAFF. The CDR3 DNA is TGTGCCTGGAGGAAAACGGGGCAGGTCACTGAAGCTTTCTTT.

V is TRBV9 and J is TRBJ2-6; D might be TRBD1 (6 bases). This CDR3 is built from 15 residues. CDR1 is SGDLS and CDR2 is YYNGEE in the germline V gene. V lost 3 bases to trimming and J lost 9 bases, with 16 bases between them. The CDR3 spells CASSAPRQVGNVLTF. CDR3 DNA: TGTGCCAGCAGCGCCCCTCGACAGGTTGGCAACGTCCTGACTTTC.

DNA of the CDR3: TGTGCCAGTAGTATGGCAGGGGGCGATACCGGGGAGCTGTTTTTT. This encodes CASSMAGGDTGELFF. The V call is TRBV19, the J call TRBJ2-2; TRBD1 agrees at 8 bases. CDR1 and CDR2 from the germline V gene are LNHDA and SQIVND (reference sequence). V was clipped by 3 bases and J by 5 bases; unmatched bases: 5. The CDR3 is made up of 15 amino acids.

V gene TRBV6-1 combines with J gene TRBJ1-5; D might be TRBD1 (6 bases). In germline, CDR1 is MNHNS, CDR2 SASEGT. V gave up 3 bases and J gave up 6 bases, with 12 bases separating them. CDR3 length: 14 residues. CDR3 bases: TGTGCCAGCAGTGACACAGGGTCCAGTCAGCCCCAGCATTTT. This sequence encodes CASSDTGSSQPQHF.